This entry lists 9 T cell receptor beta chains sequenced from one sample in a study of T cell responses to AZD1222 COVID-19 vaccine. The protocol was immunoSEQ multiplex PCR, while the TCRdb copy is restricted to in-frame clones and leaves out a portion. The sample records approximately 100,000 clones, 90% to 95% being singletons. The sample in question was peripheral blood, obtained on day 0 of AZD1222 vaccination. These receptors were taken from an adult in good health.

The chain links TRBV28 to TRBJ2-1, with 12 nucleotides matching TRBD2. The CDR3 runs to 22 residues. Losses at the gene ends were 3 bases for V and 1 base for J; bases not matched to a gene: 19. CDR1 is MDHEN, CDR2 SYDVKM, per germline. CDR3 coding DNA: TGTGCCAGCAGTTTTAAGTTGTTCCGACTAGCGGGAGACTTTGTGTCCTACAATGAGCAGTTCTTC. Translated, it gives CASSFKLFRLAGDFVSYNEQFF.

The rearrangement joins TRBV5-1 to TRBJ1-4; 10 bases agree with TRBD1. Germline V lookup: CDR1 SGHRS, CDR2 YFSETQ. V lost 4 bases and J lost 1; bases outside the gene matches: 7. The length of the CDR3 is 17 residues. CDR3 DNA sequence: TGCGCCAGCAGCCTGGGACAGGGGAGGCAAACTAATGAAAAACTGTTTTTT. The encoded protein is CASSLGQGRQTNEKLFF. The variable domain in full, with the rest retrieved from reference TRBV5-1 and TRBJ1-4, is KAGVTQTPRYLIKTRGQQVTLSCSPISGHRSVSWYQQTPGQGLQFLFEYFSETQRNKGNFPGRFSGRQFSNSRSEMNVSTLELGDSALYLCASSLGQGRQTNEKLFFGSGTQLSVL.

With regard to this clone: Additional DNA sequences in this sample encode the identical CDR3. The rearrangement joins TRBV6-1 to TRBJ1-5; D remains unclear. Germline V CDR1 and CDR2: MNHNS, SASEGT. The CDR3 extends over 12 amino acids. The germline V and J ends were trimmed by 3 bases and 5 bases, with 5 bases remaining between them. CDR3 nucleotide sequence: TGTGCCAGCAGTGATTTATATCAGCCCCAGCATTTT. Its translation is CASSDLYQPQHF.

This clone came up once. The V call is TRBV6-5, the J call TRBJ2-2; perhaps TRBD2 as D (5 bases). The V gene lost 2 bases and the J gene lost 4 bases, with 11 bases spanning the gap. Per the germline V gene, CDR1 is MNHEY and CDR2 is SVGAGI. The CDR3 has 15 residues. The CDR3 spells CASSYERRPTGELFF. CDR3 nucleotides: TGTGCCAGCAGTTACGAGCGGAGACCCACCGGGGAGCTGTTTTTT.

The chain recombines TRBV28 with TRBJ2-6; D perhaps matches TRBD1 (5 bases). The V end was cut by 5 bases, the J end by 2 bases, with 13 bases between. There are 16 residues in the CDR3. Germline CDR1 MDHEN, CDR2 SYDVKM. In DNA form, the CDR3 reads TGTGCCAGCAGTCATCCCAGGGTAACTGGGGCCAACGTCCTGACTTTC. Its translation is CASSHPRVTGANVLTF.

This clone was seen only once. This sequence joins TRBV12-5 and TRBJ1-5; maybe TRBD1 (5 bases). The germline V and J ends were trimmed by 6 bases and 3 bases, with 15 bases remaining between them. CDR1 is LGHNT and CDR2 is FRNRAP in the germline V gene. The CDR3 runs to 15 residues. The CDR3 is CASGPAGVFNQPQHF. CDR3 nucleotides: TGTGCTAGTGGCCCAGCGGGGGTCTTCAATCAGCCCCAGCATTTT.

DNA of the CDR3: TGTGCTAGTGGTTCGGGACAGCTAAATGAAAAACTGTTTTTT. It yields the protein CASGSGQLNEKLFF. This chain connects TRBV12-5 to TRBJ1-4, with 7 positions matching TRBD1. CDR3 length equals 14 residues. V lost 4 bases, J lost 5 bases, and 4 bases stayed unmatched. Germline lookup yields CDR1 LGHNT and CDR2 FRNRAP.

The chain joins TRBV27 to TRBJ2-7; D not resolved. The germline CDR1 and CDR2 sequences are MNHEY and SMNVEV (reference sequence). The V end was cut by 0 bases, the J end by 4 bases, with 7 bases between. CDR3 length: 13 amino acids. The CDR3: CASSLSVGYEQYF. The CDR3 DNA reads as TGTGCCAGCAGTTTATCGGTGGGTTACGAGCAGTACTTC.

The V gene is TRBV29-1, the J gene TRBJ1-2, with D possibly TRBD1 on 5 matching bases. The CDR3 consists of 13 residues. The V gene lost 2 bases and the J gene lost 6 bases, with 13 bases spanning the gap. Germline V gene lookup returns CDR1 SQVTM and CDR2 ANQGSEA. DNA of the CDR3: TGCAGCGTTGAATTGGCAGGGTTGAATGGCTACACCTTC. This sequence encodes CSVELAGLNGYTF.